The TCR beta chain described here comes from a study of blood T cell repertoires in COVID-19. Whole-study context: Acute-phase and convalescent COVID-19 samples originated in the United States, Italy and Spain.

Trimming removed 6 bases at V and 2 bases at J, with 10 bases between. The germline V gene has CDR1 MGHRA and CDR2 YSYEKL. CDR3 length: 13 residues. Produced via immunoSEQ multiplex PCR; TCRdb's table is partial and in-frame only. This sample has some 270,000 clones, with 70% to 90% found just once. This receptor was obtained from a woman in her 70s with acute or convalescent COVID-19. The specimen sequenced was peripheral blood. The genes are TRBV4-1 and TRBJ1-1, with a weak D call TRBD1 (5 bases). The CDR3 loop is CASSLQGNTEAFF. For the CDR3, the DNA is TGCGCCAGCAGTCTTCAGGGAAACACTGAAGCTTTCTTT.